This T cell receptor (beta chain) was documented in a study of PD-1 blockade in classical Hodgkin lymphoma. Study-level points and caveats: For complete responders, baseline diversity was comparable to that of newly diagnosed patients. CD4+ TCR diversity, unlike CD8+, rose significantly by C4D1. The drivers behind the repertoire differences, possibly disease activity or prior therapy, remain undefined.

Noted time point: cycle 4 day 1 (C4D1), after less than 7 weeks of nivolumab. With no exception, relapse followed autologous stem cell transplantation in all patients, and brentuximab vedotin exposure varied. Magnetic negative selection isolated CD8+ T cells from thawed PBMCs. Profiling relied on immunoSEQ multiplex PCR, and the TCRdb table lists in-frame clones only, not all of them. In the table there are several thousand clones, about 77% of which are singletons. As for this clone: The target antigen is unknown.

Losses at the gene ends were 4 bases for V and 7 bases for J; bases not matched to a gene: 6. Germline V gives CDR1 SGHRS, CDR2 YFSETQ. This CDR3 contains 13 residues. The sequence was collected from a human donor with classical Hodgkin lymphoma. The sequencing used CD8+ T cells from blood, collected before the fourth cycle of nivolumab. The chain employs TRBV5-1 and TRBJ1-1; the match to TRBD1 covers 8 bases. In nucleotides, the CDR3 is TGCGCCAGCAGCGTAGACAGGGGTCTTGAAGCTTTCTTT. It translates to CASSVDRGLEAFF.